These T cell receptor beta chains were read from a single sample in a study of blood T cells in healthy people across ages. TCRdb passed the 5' RACE reads through MiXCR, listing each CDR3 protein once. Of hundreds of thousands of distinct CDR3 sequences in the sample, 56% were seen once. The specimen was blood. These receptors originate from a man aged 35-49 years in good health. CDR3s include the opening cysteine and the closing phenylalanine or tryptophan. D genes are given only for firm matches. Only part of the rows carry a size: once, few, many, or a class if the clone is expanded.

d_call: .
v_call: TRBV20-1
j_call: TRBJ1-2
clone_size: .
cdr3_aa: CSARDGLNYGYTF
cdr3_nt: TGCAGTGCTAGAGATGGTTTAAACTATGGCTACACCTTC

d_call: .
v_call: TRBV12-3/TRBV12-4
j_call: TRBJ1-5
clone_size: .
cdr3_aa: CASSLAQGPINQPQHF
cdr3_nt: TGTGCCAGCAGTTTAGCCCAGGGTCCAATCAATCAGCCCCAGCATTTT

d_call: TRBD1
v_call: TRBV29-1
j_call: TRBJ2-7
clone_size: .
cdr3_aa: CSPGQGISYEQYF
cdr3_nt: TGCAGCCCCGGACAGGGTATCTCCTACGAGCAGTACTTC

d_call: .
v_call: TRBV28
j_call: TRBJ2-7
clone_size: .
cdr3_aa: CASSSPQATYEQYF
cdr3_nt: TGTGCCAGCAGCTCGCCCCAGGCGACCTACGAGCAGTACTTC

d_call: TRBD1
v_call: TRBV18
j_call: TRBJ1-4
clone_size: .
cdr3_aa: CASSLSYRGANEKLFF
cdr3_nt: TGTGCCAGCTCACTATCCTACAGGGGAGCTAATGAAAAACTGTTTTTT

d_call: .
v_call: TRBV5-1
j_call: TRBJ2-1
clone_size: .
cdr3_aa: CASSPLVTIEQFF
cdr3_nt: TGCGCCAGCAGCCCTTTAGTGACGATTGAGCAGTTCTTC

d_call: TRBD2
v_call: TRBV24-1
j_call: TRBJ2-3
clone_size: .
cdr3_aa: CATSDRAGPLTDTQYF
cdr3_nt: TGTGCCACCAGTGATCGAGCGGGACCCCTCACAGATACGCAGTATTTT

d_call: .
v_call: TRBV27
j_call: TRBJ1-2
clone_size: few
cdr3_aa: CASSSDLVYGYTF
cdr3_nt: TGTGCCAGCAGTTCCGATCTGGTCTATGGCTACACCTTC

d_call: TRBD2
v_call: TRBV13
j_call: TRBJ2-5
clone_size: .
cdr3_aa: CASSSWGGGVETQYF
cdr3_nt: TGTGCCAGCAGCAGCTGGGGGGGTGGAGTAGAGACCCAGTACTTC

d_call: .
v_call: TRBV12-3/TRBV12-4
j_call: TRBJ1-2
clone_size: few
cdr3_aa: CASSLGVFDGYTF
cdr3_nt: TGTGCCAGCAGTTTAGGGGTTTTTGATGGCTACACCTTC

d_call: TRBD1
v_call: TRBV7-9
j_call: TRBJ1-2
clone_size: once
cdr3_aa: CASSLETGGAYYGYTF
cdr3_nt: TGTGCCAGCAGCTTAGAGACAGGGGGCGCGTACTATGGCTACACCTTC

d_call: .
v_call: TRBV5-1
j_call: TRBJ2-7
clone_size: .
cdr3_aa: CASRTASYEQYF
cdr3_nt: TGCGCCAGCAGGACGGCATCCTACGAGCAGTACTTC

d_call: .
v_call: TRBV11-1
j_call: TRBJ1-1
clone_size: .
cdr3_aa: CASSSSGGPGEAFF
cdr3_nt: TGTGCCAGCAGCTCCTCAGGCGGGCCCGGCGAAGCTTTCTTT

d_call: .
v_call: TRBV29-1
j_call: TRBJ1-2
clone_size: few
cdr3_aa: CSVESAGVGYTF
cdr3_nt: TGCAGCGTTGAATCTGCAGGGGTAGGCTACACCTTC

d_call: .
v_call: TRBV7-8
j_call: TRBJ2-5
clone_size: .
cdr3_aa: CASSLAKTAQETQYF
cdr3_nt: TGTGCCAGCAGCTTAGCTAAGACAGCGCAAGAGACCCAGTACTTC

d_call: TRBD2
v_call: TRBV14
j_call: TRBJ2-5
clone_size: .
cdr3_aa: CASSPSSGKWETQYF
cdr3_nt: TGTGCCAGCAGTCCCTCTAGCGGGAAGTGGGAGACCCAGTACTTC

d_call: .
v_call: TRBV4-1
j_call: TRBJ1-1
clone_size: .
cdr3_aa: CASSQDLGRSGRSSAVTEAFF
cdr3_nt: TGCGCCAGCAGCCAAGATTTAGGACGGTCAGGGAGGTCGTCGGCGGTAACTGAAGCTTTCTTT

d_call: .
v_call: TRBV28
j_call: TRBJ2-5
clone_size: .
cdr3_aa: CASSLRGVGVETQYF
cdr3_nt: TGTGCCAGCAGTTTAAGGGGGGTTGGGGTGGAGACCCAGTACTTC

d_call: .
v_call: TRBV7-2
j_call: TRBJ2-7
clone_size: .
cdr3_aa: CASSLARGASYF
cdr3_nt: TGTGCCAGCAGCTTAGCGCGAGGGGCGTCGTACTTC

d_call: .
v_call: TRBV7-8
j_call: TRBJ2-3
clone_size: .
cdr3_aa: CASAGHTQYF
cdr3_nt: TGTGCCAGCGCGGGGCATACGCAGTATTTT

d_call: .
v_call: TRBV18
j_call: TRBJ2-7
clone_size: few
cdr3_aa: CASSLRSGDDEQYF
cdr3_nt: TGTGCCAGCTCTCTCAGGTCTGGCGACGACGAGCAGTACTTC

d_call: TRBD1
v_call: TRBV29-1
j_call: TRBJ1-1
clone_size: few
cdr3_aa: CSAWDRSYTEAFF
cdr3_nt: TGCAGCGCCTGGGACAGATCTTACACTGAAGCTTTCTTT

d_call: .
v_call: TRBV5-1
j_call: TRBJ2-7
clone_size: .
cdr3_aa: CASSVRAGAEQYF
cdr3_nt: TGCGCCAGCAGCGTGAGAGCAGGAGCCGAGCAGTACTTC

d_call: .
v_call: TRBV6-6
j_call: TRBJ2-1
clone_size: .
cdr3_aa: CASSYSPGSVSEQFF
cdr3_nt: TGTGCCAGCAGTTACTCTCCAGGGTCCGTCAGTGAGCAGTTCTTC

d_call: TRBD2
v_call: TRBV9
j_call: TRBJ2-7
clone_size: few
cdr3_aa: CASSGGLAGGYEQYF
cdr3_nt: TGTGCCAGCAGCGGAGGACTAGCGGGAGGTTACGAGCAGTACTTC

d_call: .
v_call: TRBV7-2
j_call: TRBJ1-2
clone_size: few
cdr3_aa: CASSALGGLDGYTF
cdr3_nt: TGTGCCAGCAGCGCCCTAGGGGGATTGGATGGCTACACCTTC

d_call: .
v_call: TRBV6-4
j_call: TRBJ2-6
clone_size: .
cdr3_aa: CANLPGIPPGANVLTF
cdr3_nt: TGTGCCAACCTTCCTGGGATCCCCCCTGGGGCCAACGTCCTGACTTTC